Listed here are 22 T cell receptor beta chains from one sample, sequenced in a study of blood T cell repertoires in COVID-19. The assay was immunoSEQ multiplex PCR, and TCRdb's table has in-frame clones only and misses some. The table shows tens of thousands of clones, with 90% occurring only once. The sample was peripheral blood. The receptors were sampled from a woman over 75 with active or convalescent COVID-19.

This chain connects TRBV5-1 to TRBJ2-3; 7 bases agree with TRBD1. V was clipped by 4 bases and J by 0 bases; unmatched bases: 5. The germline V gene encodes CDR1 SGHRS and CDR2 YFSETQ. The CDR3 has 15 amino acids. DNA for the CDR3: TGCGCCAGCAGCACCTACAGGGGAAGCACAGATACGCAGTATTTT. The encoded protein is CASSTYRGSTDTQYF.

The rearrangement links TRBV29-1 to TRBJ2-2, with 9 bases lining up with TRBD1. Germline trimming cut 7 bases from V and 6 bases from J; bases unmatched to any gene: 12. Germline values: CDR1 SQVTM, CDR2 ANQGSEA. This CDR3 is 15 amino acids long. The CDR3 here is CSATGQGVMSGELFF. The CDR3 DNA follows: TGCAGCGCCACGGGACAGGGAGTAATGTCCGGGGAGCTGTTTTTT.

The rearrangement joins TRBV27 to TRBJ2-2; D is unclear. CDR3 length equals 13 residues. V gave up 3 bases and J gave up 3 bases, with 5 bases separating them. Germline lookup yields CDR1 MNHEY and CDR2 SMNVEV (reference sequence). Written as DNA, the CDR3 is TGTGCCAGCAGTTTCCTAGACACCGGGGAGCTGTTTTTT. As protein: CASSFLDTGELFF.

This clone was recorded once. The chain has TRBV19 and TRBJ2-1; TRBD2 agrees at 7 bases. V lost 10 bases and J lost 2; bases outside the gene matches: 11. This CDR3 region has 15 residues. CDR1 and CDR2 (germline): LNHDA, SQIVND (reference sequence). The CDR3: CATASGGATYNEQFF. The CDR3, as DNA: TGTGCCACCGCTAGCGGAGGGGCCACCTACAATGAGCAGTTCTTC.

This chain uses TRBV13 with TRBJ2-1; possibly TRBD2 for D (5 bases). Germline loops: CDR1 PRHDT, CDR2 FYEKMQ (reference sequence). This CDR3 spans 12 amino acids. V was clipped by 2 bases and J by 9 bases, with 8 bases between them. Here the CDR3 reads CASSLRRAEQFF. CDR3 sequence (DNA): TGTGCCAGCAGCTTAAGGCGGGCTGAGCAGTTCTTC.

This chain joins TRBV7-9 and TRBJ2-7, with D possibly being TRBD2 (5 bases). CDR3 length: 13 residues. Looked up from germline, CDR1 is SEHNR and CDR2 is FQNEAQ (reference sequence). With 5 bases removed from V and 4 bases from J, the gap between germline ends came to 12 bases. The CDR3 DNA reads as TGTGCCAGCAGCCAACCCGGGGTTTACGAGCAGTACTTC. Translated, it gives CASSQPGVYEQYF.

This chain links TRBV11-2 with TRBJ2-1; 8 bases map to TRBD2. Trimming cost V 1 base and J 4 bases; bases outside gene matches: 6. Germline V gene sequence: CDR1 SGHAT, CDR2 FQNNGV. The CDR3 sequence is 16 residues long. The CDR3 here is CASSLGILAVYNEQFF. DNA for the CDR3: TGTGCCAGCAGCTTAGGGATACTAGCGGTTTACAATGAGCAGTTCTTC. Full variable domain (missing parts from reference TRBV11-2 and TRBJ2-1): EAGVAQSPRYKIIEKRQSVAFWCNPISGHATLYWYQQILGQGPKLLIQFQNNGVVDDSQLPKDRFSAERLKGVDSTLKIQPAKLEDSAVYLCASSLGILAVYNEQFFGPGTRLTVL.

This sequence joins TRBV6-5 and TRBJ1-2; 8 bases are a match to TRBD1. The V gene's germline CDR1 is MNHEY and CDR2 SVGAGI. V lost 3 bases and J lost 2; bases outside the gene matches: 8. This CDR3 comprises 16 residues. CDR3 DNA sequence: TGTGCCAGCAGTTATAGGGGGACAGGCATAAACTATGGCTACACCTTC. It is translated as CASSYRGTGINYGYTF.

The V and J genes are TRBV2 and TRBJ2-5, with 9 bases fitting TRBD1. Unmatched junction bases numbered 2, after V lost 8 bases and J lost 1 base. This CDR3 region has 13 residues. Germline-derived CDR1 and CDR2 are SNHLY and FYNNEI. CDR3 DNA: TGTGCCAGCGGGGACAGGGCCCAAGAGACCCAGTACTTC. Its translation is CASGDRAQETQYF.

This rearrangement joins TRBV18 to TRBJ2-2; D call uncertain. V was shortened by 1 base and J by 3 bases, with 6 bases between the two germline ends. The CDR3 runs to 14 residues. Looked up from germline, CDR1 is KGHSH and CDR2 is LQKENI. The CDR3 nucleotides are TGTGCCAGCTCACCACGGGCAGACACCGGGGAGCTGTTTTTT. Protein sequence: CASSPRADTGELFF.

The gene calls are TRBV7-2 and TRBJ2-1; 9 positions agree with TRBD2. This CDR3 comprises 16 residues. V shed 7 bases, J shed 4 bases, and the junction held 11 bases outside the gene matches. Germline V gives CDR1 SGHTA, CDR2 FQGNSA. The CDR3 nucleotides are TGTGCCAGCACCGGATGGGGTAGCGGGAGATACAATGAGCAGTTCTTC. It specifies CASTGWGSGRYNEQFF.

The J gene is TRBJ2-5, the V gene TRBV5-1; 11 bases match TRBD1. Germline lookup yields CDR1 SGHRS and CDR2 YFSETQ. The V and J ends lost 1 base and 4 bases, in that order; junction bases with no gene match: 3. The CDR3 sequence is 15 residues long. CDR3: CASSLSGQGGETQYF. Here the CDR3 DNA reads TGCGCCAGCAGCTTGTCGGGACAGGGGGGAGAGACCCAGTACTTC.

This clone appeared once. The V gene is TRBV27, the J gene TRBJ2-1; TRBD2 agrees at 7 bases. After removal of 6 bases from V and 6 bases from J, the junction contained 5 bases not matched to a gene. CDR3 size: 13 residues. Germline CDR1 and CDR2: MNHEY and SMNVEV (reference sequence). The CDR3 here is CASSLSGGNEQFF. The CDR3 DNA sequence: TGTGCCAGCAGCTTGTCGGGGGGCAATGAGCAGTTCTTC.

The chain has TRBV5-4 and TRBJ1-2; D is perhaps TRBD1 (6 bases). The CDR3 has 13 amino acids. Trimming cost V 0 bases and J 7 bases, with 10 bases left between them. Germline V gene sequence: CDR1 SGHNT, CDR2 YYREEE (reference sequence). Here the CDR3 DNA reads TGTGCCAGCAGCTTGGACAGGGACGCTGGCTACACCTTC. This gives the protein CASSLDRDAGYTF.

The CDR3 bases are TGCAGCGTTGACGAGGGCGGGGAGCTGTTTTTT. Translated, it gives CSVDEGGELFF. The V call is TRBV29-1, the J call TRBJ2-2; D might be TRBD2 (5 bases). Germline CDR1 SQVTM, CDR2 ANQGSEA. Trimming cost V 3 bases and J 7 bases, with 6 bases left between them. This CDR3 comprises 11 residues.

The chain recombines TRBV5-1 with TRBJ2-7; tentative D call: TRBD1 (6 bases). From germline, CDR1 is SGHRS and CDR2 YFSETQ. With 4 bases removed from V and 6 bases from J, the gap between germline ends came to 8 bases. This CDR3 is 11 amino acids long. The DNA for the CDR3 is TGCGCCAGCAGCAAACAGGGCGAGCAGTACTTC. Translating it yields CASSKQGEQYF.

This clone was counted a single time. The chain has TRBV5-5 and TRBJ2-7, with TRBD1 identical over 10 bases. V trimming: 4 bases; J trimming: 3 bases; junction bases outside the gene matches: 4. Per germline, CDR1 SGHKS and CDR2 YYEKEE (reference sequence). The CDR3 spans 14 residues. The CDR3 sequence is CASSGDRGYYEQYF. CDR3 nucleotide sequence: TGTGCCAGCAGCGGGGACAGGGGATACTACGAGCAGTACTTC.

The CDR3 nucleotides are TGTGCCAGTAGTACCCAGGAGGGTTACACCGGGGAGCTGTTTTTT. Protein: CASSTQEGYTGELFF. The genes are TRBV19 and TRBJ2-2, with a tentative D call TRBD2 (6 bases). CDR1 and CDR2 from the germline V gene are LNHDA and SQIVND (reference sequence). The CDR3 covers 15 residues. The V gene lost 4 bases and the J gene lost 3 bases, with 12 bases spanning the gap.

The CDR3 spells CASSRDRVYTDTQYF. As DNA, the CDR3 is TGTGCCAGCAGCCGGGACAGGGTCTACACAGATACGCAGTATTTT. The rearrangement uses TRBV7-9 and TRBJ2-3; 9 bases are shared with TRBD1. Germline V gene data show CDR1 as SEHNR and CDR2 as FQNEAQ (reference sequence). The CDR3 runs to 15 residues. V trimming: 5 bases; J trimming: 2 bases; junction bases outside the gene matches: 5.

The chain joins TRBV10-3 to TRBJ1-3; 9 nucleotides agree with TRBD1. Per the germline V gene, CDR1 is ENHRY and CDR2 is SYGVKD. With V trimmed by 2 bases and J by 9 bases, 8 bases remained unmatched. This CDR3 has 15 residues. CDR3 DNA sequence: TGTGCCATCAGTGAGCTGGGACAGGGTCTATCCACCATATATTTT. The encoded protein is CAISELGQGLSTIYF.

The rearrangement joins TRBV18 to TRBJ2-4; tentatively, D is TRBD2 (5 bases). The ends were cut back, 0 bases at V and 7 bases at J, with 10 bases in the middle. Germline V gives CDR1 KGHSH, CDR2 LQKENI. The length of the CDR3 is 14 residues. The CDR3 reads CASSPPRALNIQYF. The CDR3 bases are TGTGCCAGCTCACCACCGCGGGCCCTGAACATTCAGTACTTC.

V usage is TRBV11-2 and J usage is TRBJ2-1, with 7 bases aligning to TRBD2. V was pared by 5 bases and J by 6 bases, with 7 bases of the junction left unmatched. This CDR3 contains 14 residues. Germline CDR1 and CDR2: SGHAT and FQNNGV. The CDR3 sequence is CASSEVAGVNEQFF. DNA of the CDR3: TGTGCCAGCAGCGAGGTTGCGGGAGTCAATGAGCAGTTCTTC.